The present T cell receptor beta chain was sequenced within a study of graft-versus-host responses after intestinal transplantation. Study results and limitations: Elevated graft-versus-host to host-versus-graft clonal ratios in allografts were recorded for patients with graft-donor T cell macrochimerism. Declines in HvG clones occurring early post-transplant were associated with peak circulating GvH clone levels. Recipient marrow contained GvH clones, some of which appeared first in ileum or blood.

CDR3 length equals 17 residues. Trimming at V came to 2 bases and at J to 7 bases, leaving 11 bases not matched to a gene. CDR1 is SGHAT and CDR2 is FQNNGV in the germline V gene. TCRdb keeps only in-frame clones here, not all; method: immunoSEQ multiplex PCR. The sample lists 84,000 or so clones, 85% to 95% occurring once. A word on this clone: Antigen: not known.

The chain joins TRBV11-2 to TRBJ2-1, with 10 nucleotides matching TRBD2. The sequencing used unstimulated CD8+ T cells sorted from spleen or lymph node cells, collected before transplant. This receptor was obtained from a human donor who was the organ donor for an intestinal transplant. The CDR3 nucleotides read TGTGCCAGCAGCTTAAAGTGGAGCGGGAGGGGCAGTAATGAGCAGTTCTTC. Translation: CASSLKWSGRGSNEQFF. Looking up the rest from reference TRBV11-2 and TRBJ2-1 gives the full variable domain: EAGVAQSPRYKIIEKRQSVAFWCNPISGHATLYWYQQILGQGPKLLIQFQNNGVVDDSQLPKDRFSAERLKGVDSTLKIQPAKLEDSAVYLCASSLKWSGRGSNEQFFGPGTRLTVL.